This T cell receptor beta chain was identified during a study of cytomegalovirus exposure and HLA in healthy donors. PCR used 60 Vbeta primers and 13 Jbeta primers. Method: immunoSEQ multiplex PCR; TCRdb's copy keeps in-frame clones and lacks some. The data hold 100,000 to 150,000 clones, with roughly 80% observed a single time. With respect to this clone: Its antigen is still unknown. Other DNA sequences of this sample code for an identical CDR3.

Study-wide results and limits: Most TCRs appeared rarely, but some public TCRs recurred in many donors.

The V and J ends lost 4 bases and 0 bases respectively, with 7 bases between them. The CDR3 is 14 amino acids. Germline CDR1 and CDR2: SNHLY and FYNNEI. This TCR came from a female donor in good health and CMV-seronegative. The rearrangement uses TRBV2 and TRBJ2-1; the D is unclear. Sequenced sample: PBMCs. As DNA, the CDR3 is TGTGCCAGCAGTGTGGCCAGCTCCTACAATGAGCAGTTCTTC. Translating it yields CASSVASSYNEQFF. Together with reference TRBV2 and TRBJ2-1, the CDR3 gives the full variable domain: EPEVTQTPSHQVTQMGQEVILRCVPISNHLYFYWYRQILGQKVEFLVSFYNNEISEKSEIFDDQFSVERPDGSNFTLKIRSTKLEDSAMYFCASSVASSYNEQFFGPGTRLTVL.